Below are 4 T cell receptor beta chains sequenced from a single sample in a study of shared clonotypes between healthy human individuals. The table came from immunoSEQ multiplex PCR; TCRdb's copy has only in-frame clones and leaves some out. The sample comprises roughly 2,500,000 clones, 93% of which are singletons, and around 0.4% rests with the top ten. The source material was naive CD4+ T cells from PBMCs. The subset denotes: CD45RA+ positively selected. These receptors all stem from a man between 18 and 29 years old in good health. Some clones in this sample may be carry-over from other donors' samples.

The chain combines TRBV6-5 with TRBJ2-7; the match to TRBD1 covers 8 bases. The CDR3 consists of 13 residues. V was clipped by 5 bases and J by 6 bases; unmatched bases: 6. Looked up from germline, CDR1 is MNHEY and CDR2 is SVGAGI. The CDR3 reads CASSRGQGAEQYF. CDR3 in DNA: TGTGCCAGCAGTCGAGGACAGGGAGCCGAGCAGTACTTC.

The rearrangement joins TRBV12-2 to TRBJ2-7; the table assigns TRBD2, which was not confirmed against the DNA. TRBV12-2 is noted as a pseudogene. The CDR3 runs 16 residues. CDR3 sequence reads: CASRLASTGGRYEQYF. In DNA, the CDR3 is TGTGCAAGTCGCTTAGCTTCCACGGGAGGGCGTTACGAGCAGTACTTC.

J is TRBJ1-3 and V is TRBV7-9; D is possibly TRBD1 (6 bases). The CDR3 length is 12 residues. Germline-derived CDR1 and CDR2 are SEHNR and FQNEAQ (reference sequence). Trimming cost V 6 bases and J 8 bases, with 11 bases left between them. The CDR3 region has the DNA TGTGCCAGCAGTGGGGGGGCTGACACCATATATTTT. This encodes CASSGGADTIYF.

With regard to this clone: The identical CDR3 is also encoded by other nucleotide sequences in the sample. DNA for the CDR3: TGCGCCAGCAGCTCCCTGACAGGTATGAACACTGAAGCTTTCTTT. As protein: CASSSLTGMNTEAFF. The rearrangement links TRBV5-1 to TRBJ1-1, with D possibly matching TRBD1 (6 bases). Germline CDR1 SGHRS, CDR2 YFSETQ. This CDR3 is built from 15 residues. With 3 bases removed from V and 0 bases from J, the gap between germline ends came to 12 bases.